A single sample gave rise to the 25 T cell receptor beta chains below, sequenced in a study of cytomegalovirus exposure and HLA in healthy donors. Researchers ran the PCR with 60 Vbeta and 13 Jbeta primers. TCRdb's copy holds only in-frame clones and misses some; the assay was immunoSEQ multiplex PCR. The table includes 200,000 or so clones, roughly four fifths detected once. The sequencing sample was made of PBMCs. The receptors here all came from a middle-aged woman in good health and CMV-seronegative.

The gene calls are TRBV27 and TRBJ2-1; 13 bases match TRBD2. J was trimmed by 6 bases and V by 5 bases; bases with no gene match: 10. The CDR3 loop spans 17 amino acids. CDR1 and CDR2 from the germline V gene are MNHEY and SMNVEV (reference sequence). As DNA, the CDR3 is TGTGCCAGCAGTGACCCCGGACTAGCGGGAGTAGTCAATGAGCAGTTCTTC. Its protein is CASSDPGLAGVVNEQFF.

V gene TRBV6-1 combines with J gene TRBJ1-6, with D possibly matching TRBD1 (6 bases). CDR3 length: 13 residues. The V end lost 3 bases, the J end lost 7 bases, and 7 bases lay between the germline ends. CDR1 is MNHNS and CDR2 is SASEGT in the germline V gene. CDR3 loop: CASSDRGNSPLHF. For the CDR3, the DNA is TGTGCCAGCAGTGACAGGGGCAATTCACCCCTCCACTTT.

The rearrangement uses TRBV6-5 and TRBJ2-5; D is possibly TRBD2 (7 bases). The better agreement between TRBJ2-7 and the DNA end casts doubt on the J call. The CDR3 covers 15 residues. Germline assignment: CDR1 MNHEY and CDR2 SVGAGI. The CDR3 is CASSTRTRGAYEQYF. Here the CDR3 DNA reads TGTGCCAGCAGTACAAGGACTAGGGGGGCCTACGAGCAGTACTTC.

The CDR3 reads CASSLRGGNTEAFF. In DNA form, the CDR3 reads TGTGCCAGCTCCCTCAGAGGCGGGAACACTGAAGCTTTCTTT. This chain connects TRBV18 to TRBJ1-1; no clear D. The CDR3 runs to 14 residues. The V and J ends lost 6 bases and 1 base respectively, with 12 bases between them. Germline CDR1 and CDR2: KGHSH and LQKENI.

The genes are TRBV15 and TRBJ2-3, with D unresolved. Germline V gene sequence: CDR1 LNHNV, CDR2 YYDKDF (reference sequence). Trimming shortened V by 1 base and J by 0 bases, and 8 bases separated the two germline ends. CDR3 length equals 15 residues. CDR3 sequence: CATSRALASTDTQYF. The DNA for the CDR3 is TGTGCCACCAGCAGAGCTCTGGCTAGCACAGATACGCAGTATTTT.

V and J are TRBV25-1 and TRBJ2-5, with a tentative D call TRBD1 (5 bases). The length of the CDR3 is 16 residues. CDR1 is MGHDK and CDR2 is SYGVNS in the germline V gene. V was pared by 1 base and J by 3 bases, with 15 bases between. The CDR3 loop is CASSEFVEQVKETQYF. The CDR3 nucleotides read TGTGCCAGCAGTGAATTTGTAGAACAGGTGAAAGAGACCCAGTACTTC.

V gene TRBV19 combines with J gene TRBJ2-7; 8 nucleotides agree with TRBD1. This CDR3 comprises 15 residues. From germline, CDR1 is LNHDA and CDR2 SQIVND (reference sequence). The trim removed 3 bases at V and 1 base at J, leaving 5 bases unmatched. Here the CDR3 DNA reads TGTGCCAGTAGTATTGGGACAGGAGAATCCTACGAGCAGTACTTC. Translating it yields CASSIGTGESYEQYF.

The chain is built from TRBV4-1 and TRBJ2-3, with 15 bases fitting TRBD2. The V segment lost 1 base and the J segment 3 bases; nucleotides outside the gene matches: 11. Germline CDR1 reads MGHRA; CDR2 reads YSYEKL. This CDR3 region has 20 residues. CDR3 loop: CASSQVSVGTSGRLTDTQYF. The CDR3 coding sequence is TGCGCCAGCAGCCAAGTTTCGGTTGGGACTAGCGGGAGGTTGACAGATACGCAGTATTTT.

This rearrangement joins TRBV4-2 to TRBJ1-2; D might be TRBD1 (6 bases). V shed 3 bases and J shed 5 bases, with 16 bases lying between them. Germline V gene data show CDR1 as LGHNA and CDR2 as YNFKEQ. CDR3 length: 15 residues. The CDR3 nucleotides read TGTGCCAGCAGCCAGAAGGAGGGGGGGAGTTATGGCTACACCTTC. It translates to CASSQKEGGSYGYTF.

The chain employs TRBV25-1 and TRBJ2-7; D possibly corresponds to TRBD2 (6 bases). Germline V lookup: CDR1 MGHDK, CDR2 SYGVNS. Trimming stripped 3 bases from V and 8 bases from J, with 17 bases between. This CDR3 is built from 14 residues. For the CDR3, the DNA is TGTGCCAGCAGTGATTTCTCGGGGGACGAGAAGCAGTACTTC. Protein product: CASSDFSGDEKQYF.

The table lists this clone with a few counts. The V and J genes are TRBV27 and TRBJ1-2; the D gene is possibly TRBD1 (6 bases). The germline V gene has CDR1 MNHEY and CDR2 SMNVEV (reference sequence). V gave up 7 bases and J gave up 5 bases, with 17 bases separating them. The CDR3 runs 14 residues. Written as DNA, the CDR3 is TGTGCCAGCATGACTTTAGCCAGGGGATATGGCTACACCTTC. The encoded protein is CASMTLARGYGYTF.

The CDR3 DNA reads TGTGCCAGCAGTCTGCGGTCTTCTAGGGGTTATAATTCACCCCTCCACTTT. Translation: CASSLRSSRGYNSPLHF. The chain has TRBV27 and TRBJ1-6; D might be TRBD1 (5 bases). Trimming removed 5 bases at V and 4 bases at J, with 18 bases between. The CDR3 contains 17 residues. CDR1 MNHEY and CDR2 SMNVEV come from the germline V gene (reference sequence).

The gene calls are TRBV4-1 and TRBJ1-6; TRBD1 is a possible D gene (5 bases). The CDR3 totals 13 residues. Between the trimmed V and J ends, which lost 0 bases and 14 bases, there was a span of 11 bases. Germline loops: CDR1 MGHRA, CDR2 YSYEKL. The CDR3 sequence is CASSQDKGLALHF. The CDR3 coding sequence is TGCGCCAGCAGCCAAGATAAGGGGCTGGCCCTCCACTTT.

The chain carries TRBV9 and TRBJ1-2, with TRBD1 matching over 8 bases. The germline V gene has CDR1 SGDLS and CDR2 YYNGEE. The V segment lost 4 bases and the J segment 3 bases; nucleotides outside the gene matches: 14. The CDR3 is made up of 17 amino acids. The CDR3 DNA reads as TGTGCCAGCAGCCACAAGGTTGGTCAGGGGGCGTACTATGGCTACACCTTC. This codes for CASSHKVGQGAYYGYTF.

The V gene is TRBV18, the J gene TRBJ1-1; 7 positions agree with TRBD1. Trimming took 5 bases from V and 7 from J; bases not matched to a gene: 10. Germline CDR1 reads KGHSH; CDR2 reads LQKENI. The CDR3 is 14 residues long. The CDR3 protein is CASSVLQGNGEAFF. CDR3 DNA sequence: TGTGCCAGCTCAGTTTTACAGGGGAACGGTGAAGCTTTCTTT.

V is TRBV4-1 and J is TRBJ2-2, with 10 nucleotides matching TRBD2. The CDR3 is 16 amino acids. The germline V gene encodes CDR1 MGHRA and CDR2 YSYEKL. V lost 6 bases and J lost 2; bases outside the gene matches: 6. In DNA form, the CDR3 reads TGCGCCAGCAGAGAAGCGGGAGGGCCCAACACCGGGGAGCTGTTTTTT. The encoded protein is CASREAGGPNTGELFF.

The rearrangement uses TRBV2 and TRBJ1-2; D perhaps matches TRBD1 (5 bases). CDR1 and CDR2 from the germline V gene are SNHLY and FYNNEI. Trimming pared 1 base from V and 8 bases from J, leaving 11 bases between. CDR3 length: 13 amino acids. The CDR3 DNA follows: TGTGCCAGCAGTGAAGTCCAGGGTGTCGGCTACACCTTC. It encodes CASSEVQGVGYTF.

The chain couples TRBV27 to TRBJ1-5; tentatively, D is TRBD1 (6 bases). Germline V gene lookup returns CDR1 MNHEY and CDR2 SMNVEV (reference sequence). V lost 9 bases and J 7 bases, leaving 25 bases between the germline ends. The CDR3 runs to 16 residues. The DNA for the CDR3 is TGTGCCAGGCCGACGGTATACCGTTCGAGGGGGCAGCCCCAGCATTTT. Residues: CARPTVYRSRGQPQHF.

This sequence joins TRBV6-1 and TRBJ2-7; tentatively, D is TRBD1 (6 bases). Germline V gene sequence: CDR1 MNHNS, CDR2 SASEGT. Between the trimmed V and J ends, which lost 2 bases and 6 bases, there was a span of 17 bases. This CDR3 comprises 15 residues. CDR3 in DNA: TGTGCCAGCAGTGAAACCGCAGGGGCGCCGAGCGAGCAGTACTTC. This gives the protein CASSETAGAPSEQYF.

This rearrangement joins TRBV6-6 to TRBJ2-1, with 8 bases aligning to TRBD2. V shed 4 bases and J 3 bases; nucleotides not matched to a gene: 2. CDR1 MNHNY and CDR2 SVGAGI come from the germline V gene (reference sequence). The CDR3 consists of 14 residues. The CDR3 here is CASSSGGVYNEQFF. Written as DNA, the CDR3 is TGTGCCAGCAGTTCGGGGGGGGTCTACAATGAGCAGTTCTTC.

This chain uses TRBV27 with TRBJ1-5; D not resolved. CDR3 size: 16 residues. The germline V gene has CDR1 MNHEY and CDR2 SMNVEV (reference sequence). V was clipped by 1 base and J by 3 bases, with 13 bases between them. In DNA, the CDR3 is TGTGCCAGCAGTTTATTCCCTGGCGGGAACAATCAGCCCCAGCATTTT. Its translation: CASSLFPGGNNQPQHF.

This chain joins TRBV25-1 and TRBJ1-1; the match to TRBD1 covers 7 bases. V gave up 2 bases and J gave up 1 base; unmatched junction bases: 13. The CDR3 covers 18 residues. Per the germline V gene, CDR1 is MGHDK and CDR2 is SYGVNS. CDR3 nucleotides: TGTGCCAGCAGTGAAACTAGTGGGCAGGGGGGCCGGAACACTGAAGCTTTCTTT. Translated: CASSETSGQGGRNTEAFF.

The chain recombines TRBV6-5 with TRBJ2-3; 8 nucleotides align to TRBD1. Germline V gene sequence: CDR1 MNHEY, CDR2 SVGAGI. V dropped 6 bases and J dropped 2; count of bases not matched to a gene: 7. The CDR3 totals 15 residues. The CDR3 coding sequence is TGTGCCAGCAGCCCGGGACAGGTAGACACAGATACGCAGTATTTT. It codes for CASSPGQVDTDTQYF.

The V gene is TRBV7-9, the J gene TRBJ1-3; a possible D gene is TRBD1 (5 bases). Per the germline V gene, CDR1 is SEHNR and CDR2 is FQNEAQ (reference sequence). V was clipped by 0 bases and J by 4 bases, with 13 bases between them. The CDR3 has 16 amino acids. The CDR3 here is CASSLARQGLGNTIYF. CDR3 sequence (DNA): TGTGCCAGCAGCTTAGCTCGGCAGGGACTCGGAAACACCATATATTTT.

This clone was seen once. This sequence joins TRBV30 and TRBJ2-5; TRBD1 aligns across 8 bases. V lost 0 bases to trimming and J lost 5 bases; unmatched junction nucleotides: 8. Per germline, CDR1 GTSNPN and CDR2 SVGIG (reference sequence). The CDR3 is made up of 15 amino acids. The CDR3, as DNA: TGTGCCTGGAGTGTATTGGCAGGGGGCGCGGAGACCCAGTACTTC. It is translated as CAWSVLAGGAETQYF. The variable domain in full, completed from reference TRBV30 and TRBJ2-5, reads SQTIHQWPATLVQPVGSPLSLECTVEGTSNPNLYWYRQAAGRGLQLLFYSVGIGQISSEVPQNLSASRPQDRQFILSSKKLLLSDSGFYLCAWSVLAGGAETQYFGPGTRLLVL.